This entry features one T cell receptor (beta chain) sequence. Its antigen is unidentified. The data are from a study of T cell clonotyping in hematopoietic cell transplantation. Study-level results: CD4 and CD8 repertoire contributions could not be separated without sorting.

Libraries were prepared by immunoSEQ multiplex PCR; TCRdb keeps only in-frame clonotypes and omits some of them. The data contain 9,000 or so clones, 95% to 97% of them seen just once; the ten biggest clones take up approximately 2.4%. Recipient blood drawn about 28 days pretransplant and days 30, 100, 180 after. Deletions cut 1 base from V and 5 bases from J, with 9 bases between. From germline, CDR1 is SGDLS and CDR2 YYNGEE. This CDR3 comprises 13 residues. This clonotype originated in a male patient in his sixties who had an allogeneic stem cell transplant from a related donor, so the T cells may come from the graft donor. Some clones in this sample may be carry-over from other donors' samples. The gene calls are TRBV9 and TRBJ1-1; D gene ambiguous. The source material was peripheral blood mononuclear cells, sampled 100 days after allogeneic stem cell transplant. As DNA, the CDR3 is TGTGCCAGCAGCGTACAGCAAGGGACTGAAGCTTTCTTT. It codes for CASSVQQGTEAFF.